This T cell receptor beta chain appears in the sequencing data of a study of T cells in Graves' hyperthyroidism and ophthalmopathy. V dropped 3 bases and J dropped 0 bases, with 14 bases sitting between them. The CDR3 runs 17 residues. Amplified regions were TCR beta CDR3 sequences from RNA transcripts. With the HTBI primer set, the TCR CDR3 went through a first round of RT-PCR. TCRdb processed the multiplex PCR reads anew with MiXCR; each CDR3 protein has one entry. This table has about 840,000 distinct CDR3 sequences, around 38% appearing once. Lactation, pregnancy, other autoimmune disease or uncontrolled infection led to exclusion of patients.

This clonotype was sampled from a man between 18 and 29 years old with Graves' hyperthyroidism. This chain links TRBV12-3 or TRBV12-4 with TRBJ1-4; D call uncertain. Sequencing was carried out using blood. CDR3 bases: TGTGCCAGCAGTTTTGTTACAGACGCATCAACTAATGAAAAACTGTTTTTT. This encodes CASSFVTDASTNEKLFF.